This T cell receptor (beta chain) derives from a study of T cells after yellow fever vaccination. The germline CDR1 and CDR2 sequences are LGHNA and YSLEER. This CDR3 comprises 19 residues. Trimming removed 3 bases from V and 0 bases from J, with 18 bases in between. One entry per CDR3 protein, called by TCRdb with MiXCR from the 5' RACE reads. Of about 350,000 distinct CDR3 sequences in the sample, around an eighth were seen once. The gene calls are TRBV4-3 and TRBJ1-6, with a tentative D call TRBD1 (5 bases). This TCR was recovered from a man between 18 and 29 years old who received the YFV17D yellow fever vaccine. The sample here was CD4+ T cells sorted from PBMCs, taken 15 days after the yellow fever booster vaccination. The CDR3 nucleotides read TGCGCCAGCAGCCAGAGTAGCAGGGCCTTCAGCTCCTATAATTCACCCCTCCACTTT. Protein: CASSQSSRAFSSYNSPLHF.